The present entry profiles one TCR beta chain with its context. Its antigen is unidentified. This sample was included in a study of cytomegalovirus exposure and HLA in healthy donors. PCR used 60 Vbeta primers and 13 Jbeta primers. Assay: immunoSEQ multiplex PCR; the TCRdb copy retains only in-frame clones and omits some. This table holds 200,000 to 250,000 clones, 65% to 90% found once. General study results and limits: Researchers reported in a later analysis that a missense DCLRE1C variant was tied to TCR beta V- and J-gene trimming. An analysis done earlier found most TCR beta V segments productive about 87% or about 30% of the time. As was reported, the classifier diagnosed cytomegalovirus status with high specificity and sensitivity.

This CDR3 contains 16 residues. Germline lookup yields CDR1 SGHVS and CDR2 FQNEAQ. J gave up 4 bases and V 5 bases, and 8 bases lay outside the gene matches. This receptor was taken from a girl between 10 and 17 years old in good health and CMV-seronegative. V and J are TRBV7-8 and TRBJ2-1; 10 nucleotides agree with TRBD2. The sequenced sample consisted of PBMCs. DNA of the CDR3: TGTGCCAGCAGCCCTGAAAGACTAGCGGGTTACAATGAGCAGTTCTTC. Encoded protein: CASSPERLAGYNEQFF.